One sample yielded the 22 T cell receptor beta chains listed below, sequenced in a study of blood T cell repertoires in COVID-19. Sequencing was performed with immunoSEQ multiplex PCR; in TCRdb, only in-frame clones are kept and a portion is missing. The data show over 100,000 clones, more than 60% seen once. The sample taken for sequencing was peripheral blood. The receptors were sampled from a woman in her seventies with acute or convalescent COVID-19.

CDR3 sequence: CASQPTDRASYGYTF. The CDR3 DNA reads TGTGCCAGCCAACCCACTGACAGGGCCAGCTATGGCTACACCTTC. The rearrangement joins TRBV27 to TRBJ1-2; TRBD1 matches at 7 bases. V lost 8 bases, J lost 4 bases, and 13 bases stayed unmatched. Germline V CDR1 and CDR2: MNHEY, SMNVEV (reference sequence). The CDR3 is 15 residues long.

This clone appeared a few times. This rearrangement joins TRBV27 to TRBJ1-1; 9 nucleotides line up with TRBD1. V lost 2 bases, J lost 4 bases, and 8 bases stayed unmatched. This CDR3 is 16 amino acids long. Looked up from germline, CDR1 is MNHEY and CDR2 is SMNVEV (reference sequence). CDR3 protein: CASSLIQGAGSTEAFF. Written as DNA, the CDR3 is TGTGCCAGCAGTTTAATACAGGGGGCTGGAAGCACTGAAGCTTTCTTT.

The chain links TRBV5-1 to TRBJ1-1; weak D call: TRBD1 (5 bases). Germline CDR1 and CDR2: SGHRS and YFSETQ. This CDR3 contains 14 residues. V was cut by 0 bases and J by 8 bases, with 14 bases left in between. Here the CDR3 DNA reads TGCGCCAGCAGCTTGGCCGTGGACGGGGGAGAAGCTTTCTTT. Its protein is CASSLAVDGGEAFF.

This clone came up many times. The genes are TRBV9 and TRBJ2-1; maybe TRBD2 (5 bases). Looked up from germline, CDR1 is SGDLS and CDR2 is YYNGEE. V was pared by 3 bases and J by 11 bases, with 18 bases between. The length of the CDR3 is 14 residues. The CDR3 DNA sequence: TGTGCCAGCAGCGAGACTACCGACGGCACACAGCAGTTCTTC. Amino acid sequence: CASSETTDGTQQFF.

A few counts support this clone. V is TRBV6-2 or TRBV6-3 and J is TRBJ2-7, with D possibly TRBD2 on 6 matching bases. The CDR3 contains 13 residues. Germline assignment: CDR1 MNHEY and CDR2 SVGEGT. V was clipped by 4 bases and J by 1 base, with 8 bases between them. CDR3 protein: CASSLGGSYEQYF. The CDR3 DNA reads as TGTGCCAGCAGTTTAGGAGGGTCCTACGAGCAGTACTTC.

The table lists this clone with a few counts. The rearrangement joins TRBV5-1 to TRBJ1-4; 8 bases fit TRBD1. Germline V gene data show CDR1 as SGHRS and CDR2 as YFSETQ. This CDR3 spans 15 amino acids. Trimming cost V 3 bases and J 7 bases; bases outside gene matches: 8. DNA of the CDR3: TGCGCCAGCAGCTCGGCCGGGACAGGTAGTGAAAAACTGTTTTTT. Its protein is CASSSAGTGSEKLFF.

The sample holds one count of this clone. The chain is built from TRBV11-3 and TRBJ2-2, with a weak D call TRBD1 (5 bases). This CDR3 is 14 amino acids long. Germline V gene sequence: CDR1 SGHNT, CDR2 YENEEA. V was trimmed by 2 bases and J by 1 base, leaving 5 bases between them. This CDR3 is CASSLQGNTGELFF. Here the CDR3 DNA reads TGTGCCAGCAGCTTACAGGGGAACACCGGGGAGCTGTTTTTT.

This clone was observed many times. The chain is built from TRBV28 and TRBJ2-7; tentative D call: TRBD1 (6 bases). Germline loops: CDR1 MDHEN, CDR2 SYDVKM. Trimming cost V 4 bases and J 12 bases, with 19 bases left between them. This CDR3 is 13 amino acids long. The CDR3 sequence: CASSSLGPQGRYF. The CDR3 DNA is TGTGCCAGCAGTTCCCTGGGACCCCAGGGGAGGTACTTC. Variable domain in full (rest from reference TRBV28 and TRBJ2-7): DVKVTQSSRYLVKRTGEKVFLECVQDMDHENMFWYRQDPGLGLRLIYFSYDVKMKEKGDIPEGYSVSREKKERFSLILESASTNQTSMYLCASSSLGPQGRYFGPGTRLTVT.

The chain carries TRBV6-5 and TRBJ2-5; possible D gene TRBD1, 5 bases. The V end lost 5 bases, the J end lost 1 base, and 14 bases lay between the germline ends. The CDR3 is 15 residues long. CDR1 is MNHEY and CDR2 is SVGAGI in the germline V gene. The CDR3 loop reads CASSPTQVTQETQYF. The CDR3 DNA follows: TGTGCCAGCAGTCCTACACAGGTCACCCAAGAGACCCAGTACTTC.

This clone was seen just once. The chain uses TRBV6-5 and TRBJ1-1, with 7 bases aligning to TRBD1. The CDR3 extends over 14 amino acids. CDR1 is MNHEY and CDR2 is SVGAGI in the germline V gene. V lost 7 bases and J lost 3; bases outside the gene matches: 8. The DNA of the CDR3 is TGTGCCAGCACTACACAGGGGTCGGACACTGAAGCTTTCTTT. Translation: CASTTQGSDTEAFF.

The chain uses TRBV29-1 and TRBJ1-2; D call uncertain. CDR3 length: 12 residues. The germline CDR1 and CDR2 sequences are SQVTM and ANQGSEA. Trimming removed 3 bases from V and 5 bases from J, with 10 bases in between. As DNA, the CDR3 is TGCAGCGTTGACCCTCAGGCGTATGGCTACACCTTC. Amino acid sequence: CSVDPQAYGYTF.

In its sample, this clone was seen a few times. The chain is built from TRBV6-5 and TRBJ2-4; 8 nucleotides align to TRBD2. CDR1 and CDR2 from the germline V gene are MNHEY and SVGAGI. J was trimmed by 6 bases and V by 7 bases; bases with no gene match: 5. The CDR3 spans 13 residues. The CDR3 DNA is TGTGCCAGCAACAGCGGGGGTGGAAACATTCAGTACTTC. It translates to CASNSGGGNIQYF.

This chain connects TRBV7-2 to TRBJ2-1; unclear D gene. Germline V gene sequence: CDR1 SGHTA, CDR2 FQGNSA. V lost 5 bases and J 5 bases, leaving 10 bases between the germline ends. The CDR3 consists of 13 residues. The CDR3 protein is CASSLRADNEQFF. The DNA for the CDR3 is TGTGCCAGCAGCCTCCGCGCGGACAATGAGCAGTTCTTC. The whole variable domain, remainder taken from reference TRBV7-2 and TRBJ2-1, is GAGVSQSPSNKVTEKGKDVELRCDPISGHTALYWYRQSLGQGLEFLIYFQGNSAPDKSGLPSDRFSAERTGGSVSTLTIQRTQQEDSAVYLCASSLRADNEQFFGPGTRLTVL.

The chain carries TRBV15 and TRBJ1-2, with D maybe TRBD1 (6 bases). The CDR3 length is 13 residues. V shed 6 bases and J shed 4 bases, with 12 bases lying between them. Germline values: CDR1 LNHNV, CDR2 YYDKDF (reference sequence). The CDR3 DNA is TGTGCCACCAGGCAGGGGATACGCTATGGCTACACCTTC. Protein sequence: CATRQGIRYGYTF.

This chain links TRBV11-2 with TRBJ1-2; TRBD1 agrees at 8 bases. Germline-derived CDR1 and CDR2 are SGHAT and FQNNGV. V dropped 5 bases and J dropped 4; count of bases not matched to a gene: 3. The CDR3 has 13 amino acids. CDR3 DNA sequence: TGTGCCAGCAGCAGCGACAGGGGCTATGGCTACACCTTC. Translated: CASSSDRGYGYTF.

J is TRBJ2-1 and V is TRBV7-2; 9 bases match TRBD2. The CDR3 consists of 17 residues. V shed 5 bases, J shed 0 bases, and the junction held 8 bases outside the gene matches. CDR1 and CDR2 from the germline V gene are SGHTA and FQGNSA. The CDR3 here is CASSKGRGGPSYNEQFF. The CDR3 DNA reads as TGTGCCAGCAGCAAGGGGCGGGGGGGCCCCTCCTACAATGAGCAGTTCTTC.

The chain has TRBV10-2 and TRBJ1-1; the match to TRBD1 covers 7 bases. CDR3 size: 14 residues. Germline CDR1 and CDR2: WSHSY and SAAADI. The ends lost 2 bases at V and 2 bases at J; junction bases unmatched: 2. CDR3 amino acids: CASSETGANTEAFF. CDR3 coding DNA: TGCGCCAGCAGTGAGACAGGGGCTAACACTGAAGCTTTCTTT.

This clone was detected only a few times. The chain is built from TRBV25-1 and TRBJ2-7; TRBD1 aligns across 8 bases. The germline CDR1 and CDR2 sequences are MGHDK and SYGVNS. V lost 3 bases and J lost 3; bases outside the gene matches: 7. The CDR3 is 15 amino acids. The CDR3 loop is CASSDKTGEIYEQYF. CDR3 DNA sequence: TGTGCCAGCAGTGACAAGACAGGGGAGATCTACGAGCAGTACTTC.

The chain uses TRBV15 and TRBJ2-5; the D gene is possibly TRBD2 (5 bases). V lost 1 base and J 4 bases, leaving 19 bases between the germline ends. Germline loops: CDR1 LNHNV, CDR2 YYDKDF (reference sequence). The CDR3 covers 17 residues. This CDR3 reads CATSRVPRVRDGETQYF. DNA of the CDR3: TGTGCCACCAGCAGAGTACCCCGGGTCCGGGATGGAGAGACCCAGTACTTC.

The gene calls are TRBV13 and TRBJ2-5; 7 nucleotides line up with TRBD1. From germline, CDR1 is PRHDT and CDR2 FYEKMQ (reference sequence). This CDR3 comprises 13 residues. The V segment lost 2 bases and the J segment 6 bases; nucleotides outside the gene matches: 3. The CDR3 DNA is TGTGCCAGCAGCTTAACAGGGGCACAGACCCAGTACTTC. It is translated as CASSLTGAQTQYF.

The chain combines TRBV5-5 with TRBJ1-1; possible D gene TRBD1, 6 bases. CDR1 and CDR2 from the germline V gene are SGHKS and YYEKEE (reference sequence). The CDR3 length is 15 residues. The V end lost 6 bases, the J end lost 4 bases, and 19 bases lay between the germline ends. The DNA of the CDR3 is TGTGCCAGCACCCTCGGGGTTAGGGGGAGCACTGAAGCTTTCTTT. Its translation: CASTLGVRGSTEAFF.

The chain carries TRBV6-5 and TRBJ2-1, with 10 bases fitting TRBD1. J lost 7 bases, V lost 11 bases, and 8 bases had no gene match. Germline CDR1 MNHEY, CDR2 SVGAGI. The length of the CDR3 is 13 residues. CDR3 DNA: TGTGCCGCCCGGACAGGGGGTGAGAATGAGCAGTTCTTC. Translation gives CAARTGGENEQFF.